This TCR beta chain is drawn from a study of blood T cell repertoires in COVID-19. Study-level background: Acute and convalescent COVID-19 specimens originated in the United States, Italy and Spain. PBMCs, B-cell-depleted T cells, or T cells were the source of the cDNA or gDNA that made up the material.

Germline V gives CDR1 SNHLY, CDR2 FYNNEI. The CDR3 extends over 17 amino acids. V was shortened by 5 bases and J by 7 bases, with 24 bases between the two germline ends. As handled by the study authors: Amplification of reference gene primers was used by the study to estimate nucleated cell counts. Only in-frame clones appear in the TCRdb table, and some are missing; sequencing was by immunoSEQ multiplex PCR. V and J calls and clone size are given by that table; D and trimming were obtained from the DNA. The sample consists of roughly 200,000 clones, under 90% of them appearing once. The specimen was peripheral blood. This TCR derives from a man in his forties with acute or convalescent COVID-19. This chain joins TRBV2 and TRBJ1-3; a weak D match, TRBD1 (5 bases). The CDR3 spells CASSLFQNTGSGNTIYF. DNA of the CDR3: TGTGCCAGCAGTCTATTCCAAAATACAGGCTCCGGTAACACCATATATTTT.